This T cell receptor beta chain was identified in a study of shared clonotypes between healthy human individuals. This clone was detected only a few times. Trimming took 1 base from V and 1 from J, leaving 10 bases between them. The CDR3 extends over 15 amino acids. CDR1 is KGHSH and CDR2 is LQKENI in the germline V gene. HIV-negative, healthy adults without recent acute infections or vaccinations were the donors. The protocol was immunoSEQ multiplex PCR, while the TCRdb copy is restricted to in-frame clones and leaves out a portion. The sample records roughly 450,000 clones, more than 65% being singletons.

The source is a woman in her thirties or forties in good health. Some clones in this sample may be carry-over from other donors' samples. The sample was PBMCs. This sequence joins TRBV18 and TRBJ2-5; D may be TRBD1 (6 bases). The CDR3 DNA sequence: TGTGCCAGCTCACCACGACAGGAGATCCAAGAGACCCAGTACTTC. This translates into CASSPRQEIQETQYF.